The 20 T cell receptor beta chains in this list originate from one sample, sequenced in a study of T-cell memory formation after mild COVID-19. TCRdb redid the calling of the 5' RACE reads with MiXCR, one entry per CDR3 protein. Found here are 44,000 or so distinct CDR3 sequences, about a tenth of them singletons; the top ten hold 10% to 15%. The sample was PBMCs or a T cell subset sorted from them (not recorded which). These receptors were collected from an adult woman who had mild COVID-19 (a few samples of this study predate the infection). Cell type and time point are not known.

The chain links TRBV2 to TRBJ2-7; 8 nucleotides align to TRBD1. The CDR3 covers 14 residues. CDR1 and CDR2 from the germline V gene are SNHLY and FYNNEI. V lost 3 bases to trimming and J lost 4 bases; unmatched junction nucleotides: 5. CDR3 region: CASSDGTGSYEQYF. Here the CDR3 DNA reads TGTGCCAGCAGTGACGGGACAGGCTCATACGAGCAGTACTTC.

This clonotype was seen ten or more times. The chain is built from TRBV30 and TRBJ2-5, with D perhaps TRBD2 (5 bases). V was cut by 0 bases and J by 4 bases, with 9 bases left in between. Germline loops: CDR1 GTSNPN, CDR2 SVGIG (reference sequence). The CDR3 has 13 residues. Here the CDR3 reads CAWSVRRGETQYF. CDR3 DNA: TGTGCCTGGAGTGTACGACGGGGAGAGACCCAGTACTTC.

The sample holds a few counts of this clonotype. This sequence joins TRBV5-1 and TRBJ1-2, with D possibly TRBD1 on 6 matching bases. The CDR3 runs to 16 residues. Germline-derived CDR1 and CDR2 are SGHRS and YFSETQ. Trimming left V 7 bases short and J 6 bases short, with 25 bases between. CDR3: CASAISGGASLDGYTF. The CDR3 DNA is TGCGCCAGCGCCATTAGCGGGGGCGCGAGCTTAGATGGCTACACCTTC.

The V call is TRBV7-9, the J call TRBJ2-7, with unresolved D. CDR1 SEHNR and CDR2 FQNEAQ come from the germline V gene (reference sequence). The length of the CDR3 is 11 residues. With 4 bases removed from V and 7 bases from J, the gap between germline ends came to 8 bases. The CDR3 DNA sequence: TGTGCCAGCAGCTCTTCCCGGGAGCAGTACTTC. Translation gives CASSSSREQYF. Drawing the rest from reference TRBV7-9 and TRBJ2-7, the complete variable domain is DTGVSQNPRHKITKRGQNVTFRCDPISEHNRLYWYRQTLGQGPEFLTYFQNEAQLEKSRLLSDRFSAERPKGSFSTLEIQRTEQGDSAMYLCASSSSREQYFGPGTRLTVT.

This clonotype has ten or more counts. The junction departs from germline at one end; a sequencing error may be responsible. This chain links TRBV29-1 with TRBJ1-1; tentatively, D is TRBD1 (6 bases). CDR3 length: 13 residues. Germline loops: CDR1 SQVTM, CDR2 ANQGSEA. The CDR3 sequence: CSVQDRRVAEAFF. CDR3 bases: TGCAGCGTTCAAGACAGGCGTGTCGCTGAAGCTTTCTTT.

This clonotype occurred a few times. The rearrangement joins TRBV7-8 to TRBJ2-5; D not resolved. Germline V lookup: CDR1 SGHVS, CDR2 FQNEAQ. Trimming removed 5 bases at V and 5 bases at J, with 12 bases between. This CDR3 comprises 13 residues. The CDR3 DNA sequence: TGTGCCAGCAGCCCACCGAGAGAGGAGACCCAGTACTTC. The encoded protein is CASSPPREETQYF.

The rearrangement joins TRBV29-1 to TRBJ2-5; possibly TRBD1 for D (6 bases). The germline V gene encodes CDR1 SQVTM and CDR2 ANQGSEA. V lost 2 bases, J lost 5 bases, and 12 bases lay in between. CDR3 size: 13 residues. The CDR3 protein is CSVESGARETQYF. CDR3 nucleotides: TGCAGCGTTGAATCAGGGGCCCGGGAGACCCAGTACTTC.

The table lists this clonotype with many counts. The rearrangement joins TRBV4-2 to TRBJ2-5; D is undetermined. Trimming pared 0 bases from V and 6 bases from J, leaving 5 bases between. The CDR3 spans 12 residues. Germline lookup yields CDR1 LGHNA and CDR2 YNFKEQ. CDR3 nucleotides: TGTGCCAGCAGCCAAGATGGGAAGACCCAGTACTTC. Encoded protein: CASSQDGKTQYF.

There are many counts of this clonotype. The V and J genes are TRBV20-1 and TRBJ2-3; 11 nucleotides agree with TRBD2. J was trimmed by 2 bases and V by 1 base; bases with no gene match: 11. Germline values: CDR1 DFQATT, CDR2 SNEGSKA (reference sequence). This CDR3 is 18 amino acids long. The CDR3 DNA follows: TGCAGTGCTAGAGGGATTAGCGGGGGGGCCCCTTCCACAGATACGCAGTATTTT. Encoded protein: CSARGISGGAPSTDTQYF.

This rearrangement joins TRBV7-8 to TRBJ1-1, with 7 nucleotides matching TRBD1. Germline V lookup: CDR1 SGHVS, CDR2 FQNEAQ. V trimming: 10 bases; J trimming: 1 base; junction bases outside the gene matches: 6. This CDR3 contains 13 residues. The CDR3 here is CATAGQPNTEAFF. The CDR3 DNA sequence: TGTGCCACCGCGGGACAGCCGAACACTGAAGCTTTCTTT.

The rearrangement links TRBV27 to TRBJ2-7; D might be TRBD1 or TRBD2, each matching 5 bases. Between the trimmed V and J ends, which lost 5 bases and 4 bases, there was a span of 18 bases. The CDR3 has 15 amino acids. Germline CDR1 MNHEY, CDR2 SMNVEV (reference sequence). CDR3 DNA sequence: TGTGCCAGCAGTGCAAATGCCGGGACGGCTTACGAGCAGTACTTC. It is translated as CASSANAGTAYEQYF.

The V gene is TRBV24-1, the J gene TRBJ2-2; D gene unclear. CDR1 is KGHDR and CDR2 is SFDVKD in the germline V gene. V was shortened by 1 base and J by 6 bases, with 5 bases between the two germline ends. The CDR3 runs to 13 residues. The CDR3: CATSDFSAGELFF. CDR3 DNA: TGTGCCACCAGTGATTTCTCCGCCGGGGAGCTGTTTTTT.

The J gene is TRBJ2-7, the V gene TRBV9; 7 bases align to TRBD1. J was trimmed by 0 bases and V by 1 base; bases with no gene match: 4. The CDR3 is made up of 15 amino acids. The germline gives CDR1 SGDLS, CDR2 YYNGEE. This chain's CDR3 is CASSVNDRDSYEQYF. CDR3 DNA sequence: TGTGCCAGCAGCGTAAACGACAGGGACTCCTACGAGCAGTACTTC.

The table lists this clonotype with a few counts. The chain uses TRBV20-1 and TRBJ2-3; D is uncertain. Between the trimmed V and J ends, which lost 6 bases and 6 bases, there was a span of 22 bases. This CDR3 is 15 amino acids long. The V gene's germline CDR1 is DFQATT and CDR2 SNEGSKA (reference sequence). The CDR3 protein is CSATNRATFLDTQYF. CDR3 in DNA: TGCAGTGCGACGAACCGGGCCACCTTTTTGGATACGCAGTATTTT.

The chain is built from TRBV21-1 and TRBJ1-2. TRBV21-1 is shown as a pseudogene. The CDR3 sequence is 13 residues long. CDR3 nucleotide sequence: TGTGCCAGCAGCAAAGGTGCAGCAGTTGGCTACACCTTC. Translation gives CASSKGAAVGYTF.

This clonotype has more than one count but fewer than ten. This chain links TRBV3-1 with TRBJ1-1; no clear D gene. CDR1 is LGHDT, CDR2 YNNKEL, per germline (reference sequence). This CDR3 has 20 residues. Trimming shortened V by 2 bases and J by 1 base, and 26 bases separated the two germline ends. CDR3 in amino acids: CASSQSLGFTDATENTEAFF. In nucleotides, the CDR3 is TGTGCCAGCAGCCAATCATTGGGTTTCACCGATGCGACTGAGAACACTGAAGCTTTCTTT.

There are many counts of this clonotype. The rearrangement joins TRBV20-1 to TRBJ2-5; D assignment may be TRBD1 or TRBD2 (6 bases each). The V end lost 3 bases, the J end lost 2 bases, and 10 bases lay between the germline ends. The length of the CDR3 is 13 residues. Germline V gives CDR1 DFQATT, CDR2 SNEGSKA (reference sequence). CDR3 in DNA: TGCAGTGCTAGCGGGGGCCTACAAGAGACCCAGTACTTC. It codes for CSASGGLQETQYF.

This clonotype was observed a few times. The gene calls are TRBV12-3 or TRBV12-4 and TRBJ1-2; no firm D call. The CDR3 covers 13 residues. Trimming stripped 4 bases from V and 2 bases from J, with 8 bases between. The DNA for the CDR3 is TGTGCCAGCAGTTCACCCTCGAACTATGGCTACACCTTC. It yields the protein CASSSPSNYGYTF.

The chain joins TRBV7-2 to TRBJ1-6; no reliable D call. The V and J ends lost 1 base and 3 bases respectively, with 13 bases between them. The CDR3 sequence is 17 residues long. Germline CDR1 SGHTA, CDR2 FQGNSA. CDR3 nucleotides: TGTGCCAGCAGCTTAGGTGGCAGCGCATTCTATAATTCACCCCTCCACTTT. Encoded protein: CASSLGGSAFYNSPLHF.

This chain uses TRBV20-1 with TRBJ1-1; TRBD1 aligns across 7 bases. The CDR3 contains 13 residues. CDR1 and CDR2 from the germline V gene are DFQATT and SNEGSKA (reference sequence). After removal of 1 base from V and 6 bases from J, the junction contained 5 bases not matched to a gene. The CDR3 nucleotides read TGCAGTGCTAGAGGCCCACAGGGGCCTGAAGCTTTCTTT. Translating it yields CSARGPQGPEAFF.